This T cell receptor (beta chain) was documented in a study of blood T cell repertoires in COVID-19. The method was immunoSEQ multiplex PCR; TCRdb's version includes in-frame clones alone and lacks a portion of them. The profile shows 120,000 to 150,000 clones, 88% of them singletons. The receptor was isolated from a woman in her sixties with acute or convalescent COVID-19. Material: peripheral blood.

The CDR3 spells CASSSRGNYNEQFF. DNA for the CDR3: TGTGCCAGCAGCTCCCGAGGCAATTACAATGAGCAGTTCTTC. V and J are TRBV11-2 and TRBJ2-1; D is undetermined. V lost 4 bases and J lost 4, with 11 bases in between. Germline loops: CDR1 SGHAT, CDR2 FQNNGV. The CDR3 has 14 amino acids.